The 21 T cell receptor beta chains reported below all come from one sample, sequenced in a study of control samples from healthy donors and cancer patients (TCRdb year 2020). Library construction relied on the immunoSEQ multiplex PCR assay. The immuneACCESS repertoire file appears here via TCRdb, limited to in-frame rearrangements. These files lack a portion of the clones; in checked studies, under half of the deficit traces to unresolved V genes, and the cause of the others is not known. Counted in this sample were around 19,000 clones; about 88% of them appeared once. The top ten clonotypes cover approximately 9.3% of the sample. Sequencing was carried out using PBMCs. The receptors here all came from a woman between 55 and 75 years old with head and neck cancer.

The J gene is TRBJ2-1, the V gene TRBV19, with D possibly TRBD1 on 6 matching bases. CDR1 LNHDA and CDR2 SQIVND come from the germline V gene (reference sequence). This CDR3 comprises 14 residues. V was clipped by 8 bases and J by 2 bases, with 13 bases between them. CDR3: CASQGQTAYNEQFF. In DNA form, the CDR3 reads TGTGCCAGTCAAGGACAGACGGCCTACAATGAGCAGTTCTTC.

This clone has only a few counts. This chain connects TRBV7-9 to TRBJ2-1; 13 bases match TRBD2. The germline CDR1 and CDR2 sequences are SEHNR and FQNEAQ (reference sequence). V shed 2 bases, J shed 7 bases, and the junction held 5 bases outside the gene matches. The CDR3 length is 16 residues. CDR3: CASSLRTSGSGNEQFF. In DNA form, the CDR3 reads TGTGCCAGCAGCTTAAGGACTAGCGGGAGTGGAAATGAGCAGTTCTTC.

The gene calls are TRBV28 and TRBJ1-5, with 7 bases fitting TRBD1. The junction had 9 bases not matched to a gene; V was cut back by 5 bases and J by 11 bases. The CDR3 extends over 13 amino acids. Germline V CDR1 and CDR2: MDHEN, SYDVKM. CDR3 nucleotides: TGTGCCAGCAGTGGACAGGTCCCGGGGGCCCAGCATTTT. Protein product: CASSGQVPGAQHF.

V gene TRBV5-5 combines with J gene TRBJ2-7; TRBD1 matches at 10 bases. The germline gives CDR1 SGHKS, CDR2 YYEKEE (reference sequence). The CDR3 is 15 amino acids. Unmatched junction bases numbered 5, after V lost 3 bases and J lost 2 bases. CDR3 loop: CASSSGTGATYEQYF. CDR3 sequence (DNA): TGTGCCAGCAGCTCCGGGACAGGGGCCACCTACGAGCAGTACTTC.

The CDR3 bases are TGTGCCAGCAGGTTGGGGCAGGGTGACATTCAGTACTTC. Translating gives CASRLGQGDIQYF. The chain joins TRBV2 to TRBJ2-4; D possibly corresponds to TRBD1 (5 bases). CDR1 is SNHLY, CDR2 FYNNEI, per germline. V dropped 6 bases and J dropped 8 bases, with 14 bases sitting between them. This CDR3 is built from 13 residues.

The chain links TRBV10-3 to TRBJ2-2, with 11 nucleotides matching TRBD1. Looked up from germline, CDR1 is ENHRY and CDR2 is SYGVKD. The CDR3 has 16 amino acids. V was clipped by 0 bases and J by 7 bases; unmatched bases: 4. CDR3 coding DNA: TGTGCCATCAGTGAGTCGGGACAGGGGGTCGGCGGGGAGCTGTTTTTT. Translating it yields CAISESGQGVGGELFF.

This clone was recorded only once. The CDR3, as DNA: TGTGCCAGCACATTACCCGAGGACCAAGAGACCCAGTACTTC. Translated: CASTLPEDQETQYF. The chain joins TRBV11-2 to TRBJ2-5; no firm D call. Trimming cost V 7 bases and J 0 bases, with 12 bases left between them. This CDR3 region has 14 residues. The germline V gene has CDR1 SGHAT and CDR2 FQNNGV.

The count of this clone is one. V gene TRBV18 combines with J gene TRBJ1-4, with D unresolved. In germline, CDR1 is KGHSH, CDR2 LQKENI. The CDR3 sequence is 14 residues long. V lost 0 bases to trimming and J lost 4 bases, with 6 bases between them. The CDR3 DNA reads as TGTGCCAGCTCACCACCGAACTTTAATGAAAAACTGTTTTTT. Translation: CASSPPNFNEKLFF.

This chain connects TRBV2 to TRBJ1-5; TRBD1 might be the D (5 bases). The CDR3 covers 16 residues. V shed 4 bases and J shed 1 base, with 14 bases lying between them. Germline V gene data show CDR1 as SNHLY and CDR2 as FYNNEI. The CDR3 region is CASSGQSPLSNQPQHF. CDR3 bases: TGTGCCAGCAGTGGACAGTCCCCTCTAAGCAATCAGCCCCAGCATTTT. The whole variable domain, filled in from reference TRBV2 and TRBJ1-5, reads EPEVTQTPSHQVTQMGQEVILRCVPISNHLYFYWYRQILGQKVEFLVSFYNNEISEKSEIFDDQFSVERPDGSNFTLKIRSTKLEDSAMYFCASSGQSPLSNQPQHFGDGTRLSIL.

The CDR3 sequence: CASRPYTNTYEQYF. In nucleotides, the CDR3 is TGTGCCAGCAGACCTTACACAAATACCTACGAGCAGTACTTC. The V call is TRBV6-6, the J call TRBJ2-7, with D hard to call. V lost 6 bases, J lost 2 bases, and 14 bases lay in between. This CDR3 has 14 amino acids. The germline gives CDR1 MNHNY, CDR2 SVGAGI (reference sequence).

V is TRBV18 and J is TRBJ1-6; unclear D gene. V lost 7 bases, J lost 5 bases, and 12 bases lay in between. The V gene's germline CDR1 is KGHSH and CDR2 LQKENI. CDR3 length: 14 residues. The CDR3 DNA reads TGTGCCAGCTGGGATAGTCCCAATAATTCACCCCTCCACTTT. This codes for CASWDSPNNSPLHF. The variable domain in full, with the rest retrieved from reference TRBV18 and TRBJ1-6, is NAGVMQNPRHLVRRRGQEARLRCSPMKGHSHVYWYRQLPEEGLKFMVYLQKENIIDESGMPKERFSAEFPKEGPSILRIQQVVRGDSAAYFCASWDSPNNSPLHFGNGTRLTVT.

This chain links TRBV7-6 with TRBJ2-5; no firm D call. CDR3 length equals 13 residues. CDR1 is SGHVS, CDR2 FNYEAQ, per germline. Trimming cost V 3 bases and J 3 bases, with 8 bases left between them. The CDR3 DNA reads as TGTGCCAGCAGCTTCTATATGAAAGAGACCCAGTACTTC. It is translated as CASSFYMKETQYF.

This clone appeared a few times. V and J are TRBV21-1 and TRBJ2-7; no DNA check was done on the table's D call, TRBD1. TRBV21-1 is shown as a pseudogene. CDR3 size: 15 residues. The CDR3 bases are TGTGCCAGCAGCTTTCAAGGACACCCTTCTAAGGAGCAGTACTTC. Amino acids: CASSFQGHPSKEQYF.

In its sample, this clone was seen once. This rearrangement joins TRBV19 to TRBJ1-2; 7 bases line up with TRBD1. This CDR3 has 13 amino acids. Unmatched junction bases numbered 3, after V lost 5 bases and J lost 3 bases. Germline CDR1 and CDR2: LNHDA and SQIVND (reference sequence). The chain's CDR3 is CASSAGQYYGYTF. In DNA form, the CDR3 reads TGTGCCAGTAGTGCGGGACAGTACTATGGCTACACCTTC.

This rearrangement joins TRBV4-1 to TRBJ1-1; D not resolved. The CDR3 consists of 14 residues. CDR1 MGHRA and CDR2 YSYEKL come from the germline V gene. Trimming removed 4 bases from V and 0 bases from J, with 9 bases in between. In DNA, the CDR3 is TGCGCCAGCAGCCGAGCCGTCTTGAACACTGAAGCTTTCTTT. It specifies CASSRAVLNTEAFF.

This clone was seen only once. V gene TRBV5-1 combines with J gene TRBJ1-3; D is undetermined. This CDR3 is built from 15 residues. V was pared by 0 bases and J by 2 bases, with 9 bases between. CDR1 SGHRS and CDR2 YFSETQ come from the germline V gene. The CDR3 nucleotides read TGCGCCAGCAGCTTGGATGGGAGCCCTGGAAACACCATATATTTT. Translated: CASSLDGSPGNTIYF.

V gene TRBV6-1 combines with J gene TRBJ2-1, with 7 bases fitting TRBD2. Trimming cost V 7 bases and J 2 bases; bases outside gene matches: 2. In germline, CDR1 is MNHNS, CDR2 SASEGT. The CDR3 runs 13 residues. The CDR3 here is CASTAGAYNEQFF. DNA for the CDR3: TGTGCCAGCACCGCGGGGGCCTACAATGAGCAGTTCTTC.

V is TRBV7-8 and J is TRBJ2-1; D assignment may be TRBD1 or TRBD2 (6 bases each). The CDR3 sequence is 15 residues long. V was cut by 8 bases and J by 4 bases, with 18 bases left in between. Looked up from germline, CDR1 is SGHVS and CDR2 is FQNEAQ. In DNA, the CDR3 is TGTGCCAGCTCGAATTCTGGGGGGCGGTACAATGAGCAGTTCTTC. Protein product: CASSNSGGRYNEQFF.

V is TRBV28 and J is TRBJ1-5, with D possibly TRBD1 on 5 matching bases. The CDR3 totals 13 residues. V shed 3 bases and J shed 6 bases, with 9 bases lying between them. The germline V gene has CDR1 MDHEN and CDR2 SYDVKM. CDR3 DNA sequence: TGTGCCAGCAGTTTCTCAGGGTTTCAGCCCCAGCATTTT. This gives the protein CASSFSGFQPQHF.

This clone was seen just once. V usage is TRBV5-6 and J usage is TRBJ1-3; 8 bases match TRBD1. Looked up from germline, CDR1 is SGHDT and CDR2 is YYEEEE. This CDR3 region has 13 residues. V shed 0 bases and J 8 bases; nucleotides not matched to a gene: 1. CDR3 amino acids: CASSLVTGDTIYF. As DNA, the CDR3 is TGTGCCAGCAGCTTGGTGACAGGGGACACCATATATTTT.

This chain links TRBV6-5 with TRBJ1-4; D might be TRBD1 (5 bases). The germline gives CDR1 MNHEY, CDR2 SVGAGI. The CDR3 totals 14 residues. The V end lost 1 base, the J end lost 7 bases, and 10 bases lay between the germline ends. This CDR3 is CASSYFTGGEKLFF. For the CDR3, the DNA is TGTGCCAGCAGTTACTTTACAGGAGGTGAAAAACTGTTTTTT.